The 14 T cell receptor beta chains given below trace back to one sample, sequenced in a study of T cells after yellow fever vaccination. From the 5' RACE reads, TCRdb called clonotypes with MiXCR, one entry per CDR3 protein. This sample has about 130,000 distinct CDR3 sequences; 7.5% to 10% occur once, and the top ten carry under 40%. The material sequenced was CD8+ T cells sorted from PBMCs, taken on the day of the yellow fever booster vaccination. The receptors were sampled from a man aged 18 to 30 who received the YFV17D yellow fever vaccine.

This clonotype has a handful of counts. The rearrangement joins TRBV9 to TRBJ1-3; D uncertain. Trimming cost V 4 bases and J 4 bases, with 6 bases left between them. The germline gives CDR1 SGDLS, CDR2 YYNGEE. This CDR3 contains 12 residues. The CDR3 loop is CASSQPGNTIYF. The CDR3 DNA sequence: TGTGCCAGCAGCCAGCCGGGAAACACCATATATTTT. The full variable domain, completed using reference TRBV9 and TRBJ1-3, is DSGVTQTPKHLITATGQRVTLRCSPRSGDLSVYWYQQSLDQGLQFLIQYYNGEERAKGNILERFSAQQFPDLHSELNLSSLELGDSALYFCASSQPGNTIYFGEGSWLTVV.

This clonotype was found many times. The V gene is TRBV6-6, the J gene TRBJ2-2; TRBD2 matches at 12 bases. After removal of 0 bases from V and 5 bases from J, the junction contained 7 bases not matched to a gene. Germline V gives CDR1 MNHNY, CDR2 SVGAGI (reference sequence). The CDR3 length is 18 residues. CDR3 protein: CASSYSRTSGALTGELFF. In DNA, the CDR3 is TGTGCCAGCAGTTACTCGAGGACTAGCGGGGCCCTTACCGGGGAGCTGTTTTTT.

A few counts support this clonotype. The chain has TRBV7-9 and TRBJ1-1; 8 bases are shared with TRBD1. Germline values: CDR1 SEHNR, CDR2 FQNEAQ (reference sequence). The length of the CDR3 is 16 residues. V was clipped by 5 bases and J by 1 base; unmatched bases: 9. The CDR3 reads CASSAPPGTGNTEAFF. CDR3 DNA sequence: TGTGCCAGCAGCGCTCCTCCCGGGACAGGGAACACTGAAGCTTTCTTT.

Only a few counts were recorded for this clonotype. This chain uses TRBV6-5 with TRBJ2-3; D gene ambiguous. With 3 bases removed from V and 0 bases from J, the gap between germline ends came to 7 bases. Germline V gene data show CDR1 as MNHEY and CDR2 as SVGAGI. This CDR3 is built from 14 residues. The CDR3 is CASSYEWSTDTQYF. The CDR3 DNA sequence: TGTGCCAGCAGTTATGAGTGGAGCACAGATACGCAGTATTTT.

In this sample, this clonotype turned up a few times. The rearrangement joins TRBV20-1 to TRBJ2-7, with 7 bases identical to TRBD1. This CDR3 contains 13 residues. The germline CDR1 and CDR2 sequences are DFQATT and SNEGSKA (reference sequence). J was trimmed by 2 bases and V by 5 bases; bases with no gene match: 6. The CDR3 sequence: CSAPRDSTYEQYF. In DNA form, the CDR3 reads TGCAGTGCTCCCCGGGACAGCACCTACGAGCAGTACTTC.

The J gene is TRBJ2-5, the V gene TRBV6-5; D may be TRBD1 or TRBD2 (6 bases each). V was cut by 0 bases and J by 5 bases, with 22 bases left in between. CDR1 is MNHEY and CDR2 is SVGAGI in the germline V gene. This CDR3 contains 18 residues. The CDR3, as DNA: TGTGCCAGCAGTTACTCGATACAGGGCCGGGACTTTGGGGAGACCCAGTACTTC. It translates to CASSYSIQGRDFGETQYF.

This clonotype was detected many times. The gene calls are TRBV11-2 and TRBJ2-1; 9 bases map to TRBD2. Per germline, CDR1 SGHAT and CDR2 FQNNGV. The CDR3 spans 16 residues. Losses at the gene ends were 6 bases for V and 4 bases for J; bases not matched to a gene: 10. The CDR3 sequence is CASRGGAGGGYNEQFF. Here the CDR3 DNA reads TGTGCCAGCAGGGGAGGAGCGGGGGGTGGGTACAATGAGCAGTTCTTC. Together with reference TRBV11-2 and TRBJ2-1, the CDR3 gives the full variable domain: EAGVAQSPRYKIIEKRQSVAFWCNPISGHATLYWYQQILGQGPKLLIQFQNNGVVDDSQLPKDRFSAERLKGVDSTLKIQPAKLEDSAVYLCASRGGAGGGYNEQFFGPGTRLTVL.

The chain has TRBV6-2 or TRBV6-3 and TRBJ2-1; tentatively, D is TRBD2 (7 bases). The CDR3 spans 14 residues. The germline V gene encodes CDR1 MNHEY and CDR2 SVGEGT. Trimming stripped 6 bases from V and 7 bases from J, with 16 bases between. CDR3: CASSAWAGANEQFF. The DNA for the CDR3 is TGTGCCAGCAGCGCTTGGGCGGGGGCAAATGAGCAGTTCTTC.

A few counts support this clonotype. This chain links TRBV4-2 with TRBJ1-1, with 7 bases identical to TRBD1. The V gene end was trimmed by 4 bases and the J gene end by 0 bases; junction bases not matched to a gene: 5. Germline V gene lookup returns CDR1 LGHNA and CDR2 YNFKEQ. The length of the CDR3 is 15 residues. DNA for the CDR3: TGTGCCAGCAGCCGGGCCGGACAGGTGAACACTGAAGCTTTCTTT. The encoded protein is CASSRAGQVNTEAFF.

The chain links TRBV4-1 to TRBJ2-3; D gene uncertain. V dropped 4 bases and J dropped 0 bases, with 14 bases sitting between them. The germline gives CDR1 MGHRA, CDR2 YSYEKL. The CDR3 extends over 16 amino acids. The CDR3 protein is CASSPLADLSTDTQYF. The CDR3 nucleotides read TGCGCCAGCAGCCCCTTGGCAGACCTAAGCACAGATACGCAGTATTTT.

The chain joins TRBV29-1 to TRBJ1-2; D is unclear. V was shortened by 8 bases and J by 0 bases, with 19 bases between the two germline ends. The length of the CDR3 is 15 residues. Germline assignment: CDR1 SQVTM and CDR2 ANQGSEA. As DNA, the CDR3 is TGCAGCACCGAGGTTAGGGTCTCGGCTAACTATGGCTACACCTTC. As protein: CSTEVRVSANYGYTF. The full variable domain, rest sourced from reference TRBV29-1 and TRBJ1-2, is SAVISQKPSRDICQRGTSLTIQCQVDSQVTMMFWYRQQPGQSLTLIATANQGSEATYESGFVIDKFPISRPNLTFSTLTVSNMSPEDSSIYLCSTEVRVSANYGYTFGSGTRLTVV.

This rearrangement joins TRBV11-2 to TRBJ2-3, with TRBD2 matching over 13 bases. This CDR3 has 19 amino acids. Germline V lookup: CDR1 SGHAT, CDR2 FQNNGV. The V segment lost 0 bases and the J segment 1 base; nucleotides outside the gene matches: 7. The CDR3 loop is CASSLDQLAGGLGTDTQYF. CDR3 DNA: TGTGCCAGCAGCTTAGATCAACTAGCGGGGGGGCTCGGCACAGATACGCAGTATTTT.

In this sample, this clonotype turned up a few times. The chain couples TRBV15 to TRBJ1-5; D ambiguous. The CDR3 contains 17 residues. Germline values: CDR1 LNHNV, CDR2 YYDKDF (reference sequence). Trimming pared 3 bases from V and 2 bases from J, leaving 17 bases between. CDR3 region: CATSSWSQLERNQPQHF. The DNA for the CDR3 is TGTGCCACCAGCAGCTGGAGCCAATTAGAGCGCAATCAGCCCCAGCATTTT.

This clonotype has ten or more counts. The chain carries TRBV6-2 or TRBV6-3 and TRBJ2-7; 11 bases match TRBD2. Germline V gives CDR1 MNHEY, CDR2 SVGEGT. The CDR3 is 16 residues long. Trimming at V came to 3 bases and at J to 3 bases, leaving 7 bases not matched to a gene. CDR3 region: CASSYETSGEHYEQYV. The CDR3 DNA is TGTGCCAGCAGTTATGAGACTAGCGGGGAGCACTACGAGCAGTACGTC.